This entry lists 6 T cell receptor beta chains sequenced from one sample in a study of cytomegalovirus exposure and HLA in healthy donors. PCR amplification relied on 60 Vbeta primers (plus 13 Jbeta primers). Produced via immunoSEQ multiplex PCR; TCRdb's table is partial and in-frame only. The sample includes fewer than 150,000 clones, about 80% seen only once; the top ten take around 3.7%. Sequenced: PBMCs. The receptor source for this set is a man between 18 and 35 years old in good health and CMV-seronegative.

The CDR3 DNA reads TGCGCCAGCAGCTTGGACAGGGACAATCAGCCCCAGCATTTT. It is translated as CASSLDRDNQPQHF. The rearrangement links TRBV5-1 to TRBJ1-5, with a tentative D call TRBD1 (6 bases). The CDR3 consists of 14 residues. CDR1 is SGHRS and CDR2 is YFSETQ in the germline V gene. Trimming shortened V by 0 bases and J by 3 bases, and 7 bases separated the two germline ends.

This chain links TRBV6-5 with TRBJ1-1; TRBD1 might be the D (5 bases). Germline-derived CDR1 and CDR2 are MNHEY and SVGAGI. Deletions cut 5 bases from V and 10 bases from J, with 23 bases between. CDR3 length: 15 amino acids. The CDR3 here is CASSPRARTRGGAFF. DNA of the CDR3: TGTGCCAGCAGTCCCCGAGCCAGAACCCGGGGGGGAGCTTTCTTT.

The V call is TRBV2, the J call TRBJ2-7; 7 bases fit TRBD1. Germline-derived CDR1 and CDR2 are SNHLY and FYNNEI. V shed 6 bases and J 3 bases; nucleotides not matched to a gene: 2. The length of the CDR3 is 12 residues. The CDR3 region has the DNA TGTGCCAGCAGCAGACAGGGCTACGAGCAGTACTTC. It encodes CASSRQGYEQYF.

The J gene is TRBJ1-2, the V gene TRBV4-1; D is unresolved. Trimming pared 2 bases from V and 8 bases from J, leaving 9 bases between. The CDR3 is made up of 12 amino acids. Per germline, CDR1 MGHRA and CDR2 YSYEKL. The CDR3 spells CASSQISQGYTF. CDR3 DNA sequence: TGCGCCAGCAGCCAAATTTCACAGGGCTACACCTTC.

This clone was observed once. The J gene is TRBJ1-2, the V gene TRBV5-8; TRBD1 agrees at 10 bases. CDR3 length equals 15 residues. V was pared by 4 bases and J by 6 bases, with 9 bases of the junction left unmatched. Germline values: CDR1 SGHTS, CDR2 YDEGEE. The CDR3 nucleotides read TGTGCCAGCAGCCCGTATCGACAGGGGGCAGATGGCTACACCTTC. Translating gives CASSPYRQGADGYTF.

By proportion, this clone is medium-sized. V gene TRBV6-1 combines with J gene TRBJ2-6; D is possibly TRBD1 (5 bases). The V and J ends lost 1 base and 2 bases respectively, with 6 bases between them. Germline-derived CDR1 and CDR2 are MNHNS and SASEGT. The CDR3 covers 15 residues. Here the CDR3 reads CASSEGGAGANVLTF. The CDR3 bases are TGTGCCAGCAGTGAAGGGGGCGCTGGGGCCAACGTCCTGACTTTC.